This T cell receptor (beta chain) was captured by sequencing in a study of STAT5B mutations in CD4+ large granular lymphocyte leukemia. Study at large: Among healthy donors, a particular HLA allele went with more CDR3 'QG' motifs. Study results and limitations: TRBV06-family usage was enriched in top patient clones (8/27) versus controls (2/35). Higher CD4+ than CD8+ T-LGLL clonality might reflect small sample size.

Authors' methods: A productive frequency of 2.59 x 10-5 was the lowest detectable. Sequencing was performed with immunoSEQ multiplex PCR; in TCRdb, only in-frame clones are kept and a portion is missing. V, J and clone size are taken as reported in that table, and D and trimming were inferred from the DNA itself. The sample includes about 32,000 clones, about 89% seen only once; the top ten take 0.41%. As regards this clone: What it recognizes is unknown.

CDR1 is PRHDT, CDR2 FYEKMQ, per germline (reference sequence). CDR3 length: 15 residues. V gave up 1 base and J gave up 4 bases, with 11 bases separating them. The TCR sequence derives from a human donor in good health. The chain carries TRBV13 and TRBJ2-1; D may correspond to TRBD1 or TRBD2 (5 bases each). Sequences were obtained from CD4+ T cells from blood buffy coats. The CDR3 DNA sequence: TGTGCCAGCAGCTTAGAGGGGACGCAGTACAATGAGCAGTTCTTC. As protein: CASSLEGTQYNEQFF.